Reported below is one TCR beta chain. The data belong to a study of neoadjuvant nivolumab and ipilimumab in lung cancer. The assay was immunoSEQ multiplex PCR, and TCRdb's table has in-frame clones only and misses some. The sample lists 8,000 to 10,000 clones; about four fifths were seen once. The CDR3 has 16 residues. V was shortened by 3 bases and J by 8 bases, with 22 bases between the two germline ends. In germline, CDR1 is MDHEN, CDR2 SYDVKM. Sequences were derived from peripheral blood, sampled before neoadjuvant nivolumab, alone or with ipilimumab. The rearrangement links TRBV28 to TRBJ1-2; TRBD1 might be the D (5 bases). This sequence was found in an adult with non-small cell lung cancer. CDR3 in DNA: TGTGCCAGCAGTTTTTTCCGACGCGGGGGGGATCGCGGCTACACCTTC. Protein: CASSFFRRGGDRGYTF.